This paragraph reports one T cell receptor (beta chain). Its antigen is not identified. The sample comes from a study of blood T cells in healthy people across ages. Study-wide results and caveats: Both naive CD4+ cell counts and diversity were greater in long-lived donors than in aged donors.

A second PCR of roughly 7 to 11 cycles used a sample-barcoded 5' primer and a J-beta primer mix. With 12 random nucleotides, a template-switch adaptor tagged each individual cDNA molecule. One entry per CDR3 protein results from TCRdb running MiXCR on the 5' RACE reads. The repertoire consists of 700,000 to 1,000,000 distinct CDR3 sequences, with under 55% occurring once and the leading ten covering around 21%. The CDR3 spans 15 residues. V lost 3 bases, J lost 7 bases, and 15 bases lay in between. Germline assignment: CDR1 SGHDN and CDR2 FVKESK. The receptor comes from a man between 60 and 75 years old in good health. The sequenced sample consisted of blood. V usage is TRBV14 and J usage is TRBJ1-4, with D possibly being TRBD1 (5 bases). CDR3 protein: CASSHLGGAVEKLFF. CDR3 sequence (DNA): TGTGCCAGCAGCCACCTCGGAGGGGCGGTTGAAAAACTGTTTTTT.